This record looks at one T cell receptor (beta chain) sequence and its context. These data originate in a study of blood T cell repertoires in COVID-19. Study background: Sites in the United States, Italy and Spain provided acute and convalescent COVID-19 samples. PBMCs, B-cell-depleted T cells, or T cells provided the cDNA or gDNA that made up the material.

Germline V gives CDR1 MDHEN, CDR2 SYDVKM. The CDR3 runs to 14 residues. Germline trimming cut 6 bases from V and 7 bases from J; bases unmatched to any gene: 6. Original handling: Using reference gene primer amplification, nucleated cell counts were estimated. The data were produced by immunoSEQ multiplex PCR, yet TCRdb's version contains in-frame clones alone and is incomplete. V, J and clone size reflect that table, while D and trimming were determined from the DNA. The table shows some 170,000 clones, with more than 75% occurring only once. The gene calls are TRBV28 and TRBJ1-4, with TRBD1 matching 9 bases. The sequence was collected from a woman aged 70 to 79 with acute or convalescent COVID-19. Source material: peripheral blood. The CDR3 DNA follows: TGTGCCAGCAGGGTCGGGACAGGGTTTGAAAAACTGTTTTTT. This codes for CASRVGTGFEKLFF.